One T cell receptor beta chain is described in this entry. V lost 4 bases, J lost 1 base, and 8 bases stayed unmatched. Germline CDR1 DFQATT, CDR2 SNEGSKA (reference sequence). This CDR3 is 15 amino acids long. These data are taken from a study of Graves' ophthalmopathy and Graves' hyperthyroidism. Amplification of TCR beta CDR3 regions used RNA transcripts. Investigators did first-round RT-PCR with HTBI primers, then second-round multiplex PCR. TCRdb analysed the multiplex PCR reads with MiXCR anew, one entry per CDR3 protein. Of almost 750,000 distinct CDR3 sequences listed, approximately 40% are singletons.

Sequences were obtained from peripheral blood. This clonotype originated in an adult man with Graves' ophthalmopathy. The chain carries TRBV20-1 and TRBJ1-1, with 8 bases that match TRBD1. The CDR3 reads CSATGRTGPNTEAFF. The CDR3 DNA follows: TGCAGTGCTACCGGACGGACAGGGCCGAACACTGAAGCTTTCTTT.